This T cell receptor (beta chain) was identified during a study of shared clonotypes between healthy human individuals. Approximately 29,000 T cell genomes, or roughly 300 ng DNA, went into replicate PCRs of unsorted PBMC. Ten immunoSEQ deep assay plates held the unsorted PBMC DNA. Measured with immunoSEQ multiplex PCR; TCRdb has only the in-frame clones, and not every one. Counted here are some 470,000 clones, about 79% occurring once; the ten biggest clones make up 10% to 15%. CDR1 SGHTA and CDR2 FQGNSA come from the germline V gene. The CDR3 runs to 16 residues. V was pared by 4 bases and J by 2 bases, with 18 bases between.

The receptor's source is a middle-aged woman in good health. Some clones in this sample may be carry-over from other donors' samples. The rearrangement joins TRBV7-2 to TRBJ2-7, with D possibly called TRBD1 or TRBD2 (5 bases each). Sequencing was performed on PBMCs. CDR3 in amino acids: CASSSDYGQGPYEQYF. CDR3 coding DNA: TGTGCCAGCAGCTCTGACTATGGTCAGGGACCCTACGAGCAGTACTTC. The full variable domain, in which reference TRBV7-2 and TRBJ2-7 provide the parts outside the CDR3, is GAGVSQSPSNKVTEKGKDVELRCDPISGHTALYWYRQSLGQGLEFLIYFQGNSAPDKSGLPSDRFSAERTGGSVSTLTIQRTQQEDSAVYLCASSSDYGQGPYEQYFGPGTRLTVT.